This is a list of T cell receptor beta chains from one sample in a study of blood T cell repertoires in COVID-19. Generated by immunoSEQ multiplex PCR, the TCRdb table keeps only in-frame clones and is missing some. The data contain roughly 430,000 clones, around 90% of them singletons. Input material: PBMCs or T cells enriched from blood (not recorded which). The receptors shown here come from a woman aged 40 to 50 with acute COVID-19. The conserved cysteine and the conserved F or W are not part of the CDR3 here.

>TRBV7-8
ASSASFGTGPSGNTIY
>TRBV27
ASSFKPGRSNYGYT
>TRBV19
ASSIQGDLNTEAF
>TRBV12-3/TRBV12-4
ASTTGSGNTIY
>TRBV2
ASSSRTASVEKLF
>TRBV9
ASSYGLAPAGQY
>TRBV29-1
SVGKDRVNYGYT
>TRBV27
ASRQRRSSYEQY
>TRBV2
ASTATRTEQY
>TRBV18
ASSPLPGRNTGELF
>TRBV5-1
ASSLGQGAGELF
>TRBV27
ASSTYRGTGHGYT
>TRBV5-1
ASSRGAPEAF
>TRBV18
ASSLLAGDTDTQY
>TRBV6-6
ASSYAGAGQPQH
>TRBV6-1
ASSEFYRGEKLF
>TRBV3-1/TRBV3-2
ASTPRIVEGLGGYT
>TRBV11-3
ASSTANADEQF
>TRBV13
ASSPKGSAYEQY
>TRBV6-5
ASRETAGSGNTIY
>TRBV5-1
ASSFRTGSTDTQY
>TRBV30
AWSVGLQGNEQF
>TRBV7-9
ASSFRGTGNEKLF
>TRBV5-1
ASSLQSTDTQY
>TRBV6-5
ASSRENTEAF
>TRBV7-9
ASSLGTGSQGQPQH
>TRBV27
ASSHPPGTGGYGSPLH
>TRBV24-1
ATSDAPGLALYTGELF
>TRBV4-1
ASSQVKAGVLF
>TRBV3-1/TRBV3-2
ASSPGSSGTEAF
>TRBV7-8
ASSKLAALQETQY
>TRBV6-1
ASSELGGQGKAF
>TRBV19
ASSIVPLRDRVTEAF
>TRBV9
ASSAAVMDIRDYGYT